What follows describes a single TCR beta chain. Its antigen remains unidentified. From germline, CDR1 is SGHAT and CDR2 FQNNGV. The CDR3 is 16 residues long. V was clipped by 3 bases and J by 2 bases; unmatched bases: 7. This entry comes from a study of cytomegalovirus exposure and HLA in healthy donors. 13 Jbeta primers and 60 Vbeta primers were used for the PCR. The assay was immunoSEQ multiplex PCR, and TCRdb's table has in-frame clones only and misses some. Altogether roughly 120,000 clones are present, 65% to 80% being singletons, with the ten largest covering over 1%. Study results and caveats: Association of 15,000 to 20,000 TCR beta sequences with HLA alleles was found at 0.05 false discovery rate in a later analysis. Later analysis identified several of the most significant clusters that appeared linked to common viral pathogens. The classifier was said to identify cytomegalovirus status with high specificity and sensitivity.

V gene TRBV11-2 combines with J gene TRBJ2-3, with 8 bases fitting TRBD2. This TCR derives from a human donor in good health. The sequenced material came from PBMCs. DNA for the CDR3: TGTGCCAGCAGCTTCCTTATCGGGGGGGCCACAGATACGCAGTATTTT. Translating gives CASSFLIGGATDTQYF.